Shown below are 21 T cell receptor beta chains from a single sample sequenced in a study of T cell clonality in common variable immunodeficiency. Produced via immunoSEQ multiplex PCR; TCRdb's table is partial and in-frame only. This sample comprises 40,000 to 45,000 clones, none seen once only. Sequencing was done on a sample of peripheral blood mononuclear cells. These receptors all stem from a person aged 18 to 69 in good health.

Many counts were recorded for this clone. The read stops 3 residues short of the end of the CDR3; the missing end is completed from the germline J gene. The chain couples TRBV10-3 to TRBJ2-6; 10 positions match TRBD1. Per germline, CDR1 ENHRY and CDR2 SYGVKD. Trimming cost V 8 bases and J 0 bases; bases outside gene matches: 4. The CDR3 is 16 residues long. CDR3 DNA, as far as it was read: TGTGCCATCCCCGGGACAGGGGACTCTGGGGCCAACGTC. Translating it yields CAIPGTGDSGANV. The whole CDR3 protein reads CAIPGTGDSGANVLTF.

The sample holds many counts of this clone. The read ends 3 residues shy of where the CDR3 ends; the end is completed using the germline J gene. J is TRBJ2-5 and V is TRBV10-3; 8 nucleotides agree with TRBD1. CDR1 ENHRY and CDR2 SYGVKD come from the germline V gene. The CDR3 is 14 amino acids. J was trimmed by 1 base and V by 8 bases; bases with no gene match: 6. This chain's CDR3 is CAIGQTGVQETQYF. CDR3 DNA (partial): TGTGCCATCGGCCAGACAGGGGTCCAAGAGACC.

This clone was recorded a few times. The junction does not match germline at one end; this may be a read error. CDR3 DNA (partial): TGTGCCGGCAGCTCCCCAGACACTGAA. As protein: CAGSSPDTE. The CDR3, in full, reads CAGSSPDTEAFF. The rearrangement links TRBV7-9 to TRBJ1-1; D ambiguous. The read finishes 3 residues shy of the CDR3 end, and the germline J gene is used to complete it. The CDR3 has 12 amino acids. The germline CDR1 and CDR2 sequences are SEHNR and FQNEAQ (reference sequence). Full variable domain (remainder filled in from reference TRBV7-9 and TRBJ1-1): DTGVSQNPRHKITKRGQNVTFRCDPISEHNRLYWYRQTLGQGPEFLTYFQNEAQLEKSRLLSDRFSAERPKGSFSTLEIQRTEQGDSAMYLCAGSSPDTEAFFGQGTRLTVV.

This clone was seen many times. The missing CDR3 end, 3 residues past where the read stops, is filled in from the germline J gene. This chain uses TRBV7-6 with TRBJ2-1; D perhaps matches TRBD1 (6 bases). From germline, CDR1 is SGHVS and CDR2 FNYEAQ. The CDR3 length is 16 residues. V shed 4 bases and J shed 6 bases, with 19 bases lying between them. This chain's CDR3 is CASSWMDSSLRNEQFF. The sequenced part of the CDR3 DNA is TGTGCCAGCAGCTGGATGGACAGTAGCCTTCGCAATGAG.

This clone was seen many times. The read halts 3 residues ahead of the CDR3 end, with the missing end drawn from the germline J gene. This rearrangement joins TRBV12-3 or TRBV12-4 to TRBJ2-3; D is possibly TRBD2 (5 bases). Trimming shortened V by 2 bases and J by 3 bases, and 9 bases separated the two germline ends. The CDR3 consists of 14 residues. The sequenced CDR3 bases are TGTGCCAGCAGTTTATCCAGGAGGACAGATACG. This translates into CASSLSRRTDT. The whole CDR3 sequence reads CASSLSRRTDTQYF.

At least ten counts were recorded for this clone. Read coverage stops 3 residues before the CDR3 terminus; the germline J gene supplies the remainder. The rearrangement links TRBV4-1 to TRBJ1-1; no reliable D call. The CDR3 runs 13 residues. CDR1 MGHRA and CDR2 YSYEKL come from the germline V gene. Deletions cut 1 base from V and 1 base from J, with 4 bases between. The chain's CDR3 is CASSQGRNTEAFF. CDR3 DNA, as far as it was read: TGCGCCAGCAGCCAAGGTAGGAACACTGAA.

This clone has ten or more counts. From the germline J gene comes the end of the CDR3, since the read stops 3 residues before it. The V and J genes are TRBV18 and TRBJ2-7; a possible D gene is TRBD1 (6 bases). Trimming shortened V by 3 bases and J by 2 bases, and 20 bases separated the two germline ends. The CDR3 contains 17 residues. Germline V lookup: CDR1 KGHSH, CDR2 LQKENI. The CDR3 region is CASSPPRGGHLAYEQYF. CDR3 DNA, as far as it was read: TGTGCCAGCTCACCCCCTCGAGGGGGACACTTAGCCTACGAG.

This clone was detected ten times or more. The CDR3 is CASSSGTSGAGLDTQYF. The CDR3 bases that were read are TGTGCCAGCAGTTCCGGGACTAGCGGGGCAGGTTTGGATACG. This chain connects TRBV7-3 to TRBJ2-3, with 13 positions matching TRBD2. With the read ending 3 residues before the CDR3 end, the germline J gene is used to fill in that end. J gave up 6 bases and V 6 bases, and 12 bases lay outside the gene matches. The CDR3 sequence is 17 residues long. The germline V gene has CDR1 SGHTA and CDR2 FQGTGA.

On this clone: The read ends 3 residues before the CDR3 terminus; that terminus is restored from the germline J gene. Other nucleotide sequences in the sample specify the same CDR3. The chain uses TRBV18 and TRBJ2-7; TRBD2 matches 9 bases. The junction had 15 bases not matched to a gene; V was cut back by 6 bases and J by 0 bases. CDR1 KGHSH and CDR2 LQKENI come from the germline V gene. This CDR3 region has 18 residues. CDR3 region: CASSPPRIAGEASYEQYF. CDR3 DNA, as far as it was read: TGTGCCAGCTCCCCCCCTCGGATAGCGGGAGAAGCCTCCTACGAG.

There are many counts of this clone. The read ends 3 residues before the CDR3 terminus; that terminus is restored from the germline J gene. The chain has TRBV28 and TRBJ2-2, with 8 nucleotides matching TRBD1. Unmatched junction bases numbered 12, after V lost 5 bases and J lost 7 bases. The CDR3 is 16 amino acids. Germline V gene data show CDR1 as MDHEN and CDR2 as SYDVKM. CDR3: CASSPLSGTGGGELFF. Partial CDR3 DNA: TGTGCCAGCAGTCCTCTCTCCGGGACAGGCGGCGGGGAG.

Remarks on this clone: Read data end 3 residues before the CDR3 end; the end is taken from the germline J gene. The chain combines TRBV10-2 with TRBJ2-3, with D possibly being TRBD1 (6 bases). The CDR3 spans 14 residues. Between the trimmed V and J ends, which lost 11 bases and 1 base, there was a span of 16 bases. In germline, CDR1 is WSHSY, CDR2 SAAADI. CDR3 bases read: TGCGCCGGTACCGGGACACCTCGCACAGATACG. Translating gives CAGTGTPRTDT. The full CDR3 sequence reads CAGTGTPRTDTQYF.

This clone was observed many times. The observed sequence ends 3 residues before the CDR3 terminus, with the missing tail filled in from the germline J gene. This sequence joins TRBV12-3 or TRBV12-4 and TRBJ2-5; 11 bases are a match to TRBD2. J gave up 2 bases and V 0 bases, and 5 bases lay outside the gene matches. The CDR3 length is 17 residues. The DNA read from the CDR3 is TGTGCCAGCAGTTTAGCGCCGGGACTAGCGGAACAAGAGACC. Protein product: CASSLAPGLAEQET. The full CDR3 protein reads CASSLAPGLAEQETQYF.

This clone was detected ten times or more. The DNA ends 3 residues before the CDR3 does, and the rest of the CDR3 is filled in from the germline J gene. This sequence joins TRBV19 and TRBJ1-2, with TRBD1 matching over 9 bases. The CDR3 loop spans 16 amino acids. Unmatched junction bases numbered 10, after V lost 4 bases and J lost 4 bases. Germline V lookup: CDR1 LNHDA, CDR2 SQIVND (reference sequence). The CDR3 reads CASSTRGRDRAYGYTF. The covered CDR3 bases are TGTGCCAGTAGTACCAGGGGCAGGGACAGGGCCTATGGC.

This clone was seen repeatedly, ten times or more. The read terminates 3 residues ahead of where the CDR3 ends, so the germline J gene completes it. V usage is TRBV29-1 and J usage is TRBJ2-1; 7 bases match TRBD1. CDR3 size: 14 residues. V lost 4 bases, J lost 0 bases, and 3 bases stayed unmatched. Per the germline V gene, CDR1 is SQVTM and CDR2 is ANQGSEA. CDR3 in amino acids: CSVGDRRSYNEQFF. The part of the CDR3 DNA that was read is TGCAGCGTTGGGGACAGACGCTCCTACAATGAG.

This clone was seen repeatedly, ten times or more. The sequenced fragment ends 3 residues before the CDR3 boundary, so the rest is inferred from the germline J gene. The chain has TRBV30 and TRBJ2-3, with D possibly being TRBD2 (6 bases). Looked up from germline, CDR1 is GTSNPN and CDR2 is SVGIG (reference sequence). Trimming took off 2 bases at V and 2 bases at J, with 11 bases between the two ends. The CDR3 extends over 14 amino acids. Incomplete CDR3 DNA: TGTGCCTGGAGTTACGGGGGAAACACAGATACG. It is translated as CAWSYGGNTDT. The whole CDR3 protein reads CAWSYGGNTDTQYF.

This clone was detected many times. The observed sequence ends 3 residues before the CDR3 terminus, with the missing tail filled in from the germline J gene. The chain recombines TRBV27 with TRBJ2-7; 7 bases fit TRBD1. V shed 2 bases, J shed 5 bases, and the junction held 6 bases outside the gene matches. The CDR3 length is 14 residues. In germline, CDR1 is MNHEY, CDR2 SMNVEV (reference sequence). The CDR3 region is CASSLGPGGHEQYF. CDR3 DNA, as far as it was read: TGTGCCAGCAGTTTAGGGCCAGGGGGACACGAG.

This clone was seen at least ten times. The germline gene is not matched at one end of the junction; a read error may be the cause. The CDR3 end lies 3 residues beyond the end of the read and is filled in from the germline J gene. The gene calls are TRBV7-7 and TRBJ2-5; 9 positions agree with TRBD1. The CDR3 spans 16 residues. Germline assignment: CDR1 SSHAT and CDR2 FNYEAQ (reference sequence). The covered CDR3 bases are TGTGCTAGCAGCATGGGGACAGGGCTGTACGGTGAGACC. Protein product: CASSMGTGLYGET. The full CDR3 protein is CASSMGTGLYGETQYF.

This clone was seen ten or more times. The sequence runs out 3 residues before the end of the CDR3; the remainder is reconstructed from the germline J gene. The chain is built from TRBV11-2 and TRBJ2-2; D unclear. This CDR3 comprises 13 residues. Germline assignment: CDR1 SGHAT and CDR2 FQNNGV. The V gene lost 7 bases and the J gene lost 4 bases, with 10 bases spanning the gap. The CDR3 bases that were read are TGTGCCAGCAACCAGGTTGCCACCGGGGAG. It translates to CASNQVATGE. The entire CDR3 is CASNQVATGELFF.

This clone was detected ten times or more. The read stops 3 residues short of the end of the CDR3; the missing end is completed from the germline J gene. The chain joins TRBV29-1 to TRBJ1-1, with no clear D. Trimming removed 5 bases at V and 0 bases at J, with 10 bases between. This CDR3 contains 13 residues. Germline CDR1 reads SQVTM; CDR2 reads ANQGSEA. The CDR3 DNA, read in part, is TGCAGCGTTCGGCGGGGAATGAACACTGAA. Protein sequence: CSVRRGMNTE. The entire CDR3 protein is CSVRRGMNTEAFF.

This clone was seen a handful of times. The read halts 3 residues ahead of the CDR3 end, with the missing end drawn from the germline J gene. The genes are TRBV27 and TRBJ2-5; 10 bases map to TRBD2. The ends lost 3 bases at V and 5 bases at J; junction bases unmatched: 3. Looked up from germline, CDR1 is MNHEY and CDR2 is SMNVEV (reference sequence). The CDR3 is 14 amino acids. The sequenced CDR3 bases are TGTGCCAGCAGTTTCACTAGCGGGATGGAGACC. Translation gives CASSFTSGMET. The whole CDR3 sequence is CASSFTSGMETQYF.

This clone was counted many times. The read ends 3 residues early relative to the CDR3; the germline J gene fills the gap. V gene TRBV20-1 combines with J gene TRBJ2-3, with 7 nucleotides matching TRBD2. This CDR3 contains 14 residues. The trim removed 0 bases at V and 4 bases at J, leaving 4 bases unmatched. The germline V gene has CDR1 DFQATT and CDR2 SNEGSKA (reference sequence). The CDR3: CSARDASGADTQYF. The CDR3 DNA, read in part, is TGCAGTGCTAGAGACGCTAGCGGCGCAGATACG.